This TCR beta chain emerged from a study of T cells in Graves' hyperthyroidism and ophthalmopathy. Study-level points and caveats: Most thyroid clonotypes with frequency above 0.001 were detected in blood.

V lost 2 bases to trimming and J lost 0 bases, with 8 bases between them. Germline V gene data show CDR1 as MNHEY and CDR2 as SMNVEV (reference sequence). CDR3 length: 14 residues. This clonotype was detected many times. Antigen: not known. Amplified TCR beta CDR3 regions came from RNA transcripts. RT-PCR in the first round (using the HTBI primer set) targeted the TCR CDR3. Via MiXCR, TCRdb re-called the multiplex PCR reads, giving one row per CDR3 protein. Seen here are some 500,000 distinct CDR3 sequences, less than 25% observed once, and the top ten hold roughly 10%. For the diagnoses, clinical symptoms, serum thyroxine and TRAb, thyroid ultrasound and orbital computed tomography were used. PBMCs were collected from an approximately 9.5 ml volume of fresh peripheral blood.

Material: blood. This clonotype was obtained from a woman aged 25 to 39 with Graves' ophthalmopathy. This chain links TRBV27 with TRBJ2-7, with D hard to call. In nucleotides, the CDR3 is TGTGCCAGCAGTTTAAATCCTCTCTCCTACGAGCAGTACTTC. It specifies CASSLNPLSYEQYF.